This T cell receptor beta chain was captured in a study of neurological immune-mediated disorders. Study-wide results and limits: Because no CDR3 amino acid sequences were shared across subjects by expanded clones, private repertoires were suggested in all groups.

Details on this clonotype: The antigen is undetermined.

The output of every sequencing run, over 190 million TCR-beta sequences, came from 15-18 subjects. TCRdb re-called the 5' RACE reads with MiXCR, one entry per CDR3 protein. The data contain more than 75,000 distinct CDR3 sequences, approximately 10% of them singletons. The CDR3 length is 14 residues. CDR1 is SGHTA, CDR2 FQGNSA, per germline. V was shortened by 8 bases and J by 5 bases, with 19 bases between the two germline ends. V gene TRBV7-2 combines with J gene TRBJ2-7, with a tentative D call TRBD2 (7 bases). The source of this sequence is a man between 40 and 49 years old in good health. Sequenced input: PBMCs. CDR3 DNA: TGTGCCAGCCGCTGGGGGGGCGGGTTGAACGAGCAGTACTTC. This encodes CASRWGGGLNEQYF.